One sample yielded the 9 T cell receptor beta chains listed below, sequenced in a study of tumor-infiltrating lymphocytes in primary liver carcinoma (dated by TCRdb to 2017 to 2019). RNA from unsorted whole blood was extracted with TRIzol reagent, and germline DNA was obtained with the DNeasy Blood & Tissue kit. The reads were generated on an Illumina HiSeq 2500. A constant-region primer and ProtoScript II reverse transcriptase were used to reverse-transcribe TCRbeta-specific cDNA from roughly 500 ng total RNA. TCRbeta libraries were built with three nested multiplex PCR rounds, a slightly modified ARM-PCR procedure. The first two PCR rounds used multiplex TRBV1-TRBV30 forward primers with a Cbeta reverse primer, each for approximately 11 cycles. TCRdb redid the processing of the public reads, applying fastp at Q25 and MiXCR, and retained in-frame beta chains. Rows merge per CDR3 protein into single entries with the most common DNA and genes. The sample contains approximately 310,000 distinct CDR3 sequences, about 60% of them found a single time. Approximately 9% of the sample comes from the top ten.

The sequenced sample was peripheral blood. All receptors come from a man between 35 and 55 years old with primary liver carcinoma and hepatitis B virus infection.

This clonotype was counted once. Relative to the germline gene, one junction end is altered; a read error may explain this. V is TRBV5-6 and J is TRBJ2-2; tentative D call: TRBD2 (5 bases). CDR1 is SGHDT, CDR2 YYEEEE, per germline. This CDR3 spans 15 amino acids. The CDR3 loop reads CASSGNGPNTGEPFF. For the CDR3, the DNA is TGTGCCAGCAGCGGTAACGGGCCGAACACCGGGGAGCCGTTTTTT.

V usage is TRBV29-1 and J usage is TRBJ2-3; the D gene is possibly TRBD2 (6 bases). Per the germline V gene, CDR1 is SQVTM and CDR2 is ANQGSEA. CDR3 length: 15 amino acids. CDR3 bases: TGCAGTGTGGTCTGGACGGGGAGGAGCACAGATACGCAGTATTTT. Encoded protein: CSVVWTGRSTDTQYF.

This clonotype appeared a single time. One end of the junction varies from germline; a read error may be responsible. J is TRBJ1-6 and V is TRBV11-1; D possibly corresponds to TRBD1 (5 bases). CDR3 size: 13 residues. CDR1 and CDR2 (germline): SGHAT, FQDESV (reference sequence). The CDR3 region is CASRRTLVSPLHF. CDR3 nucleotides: TGCGCCAGCAGACGGACACTAGTTTCACCCCTCCACTTT.

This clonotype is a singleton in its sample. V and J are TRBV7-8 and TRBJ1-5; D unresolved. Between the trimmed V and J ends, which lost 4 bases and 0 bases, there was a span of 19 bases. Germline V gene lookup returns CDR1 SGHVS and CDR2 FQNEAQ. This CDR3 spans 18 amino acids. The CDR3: CASSSYLPGVNSNQPQHF. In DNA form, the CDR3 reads TGTGCCAGCAGCTCTTACCTTCCAGGAGTTAATAGCAATCAGCCCCAGCATTTT.

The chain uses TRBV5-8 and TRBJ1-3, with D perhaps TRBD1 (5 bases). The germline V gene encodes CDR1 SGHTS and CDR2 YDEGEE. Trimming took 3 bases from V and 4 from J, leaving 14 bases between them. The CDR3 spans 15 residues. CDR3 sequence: CASSSEGLAGNTIYF. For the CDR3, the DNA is TGTGCCAGCAGCTCCGAGGGACTCGCGGGAAACACCATATATTTT.

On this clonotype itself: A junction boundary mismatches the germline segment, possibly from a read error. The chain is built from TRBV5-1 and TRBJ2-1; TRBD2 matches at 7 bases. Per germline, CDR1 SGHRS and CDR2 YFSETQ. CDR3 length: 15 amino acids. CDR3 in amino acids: CASSLNGGSHNEQFF. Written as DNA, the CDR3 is TGTGCCAGCAGCTTGAACGGGGGGTCCCACAATGAGCAGTTCTTC. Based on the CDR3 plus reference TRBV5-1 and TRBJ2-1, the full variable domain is KAGVTQTPRYLIKTRGQQVTLSCSPISGHRSVSWYQQTPGQGLQFLFEYFSETQRNKGNFPGRFSGRQFSNSRSEMNVSTLELGDSALYLCASSLNGGSHNEQFFGPGTRLTVL.

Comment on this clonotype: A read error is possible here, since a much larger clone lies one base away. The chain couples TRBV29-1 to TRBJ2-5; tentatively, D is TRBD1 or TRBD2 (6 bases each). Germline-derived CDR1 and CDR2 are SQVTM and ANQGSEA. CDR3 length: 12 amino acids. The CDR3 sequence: CSGGEEGETRYF. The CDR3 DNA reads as TGCAGCGGGGGGGAGGAGGGGGAGACCCGGTACTTC.

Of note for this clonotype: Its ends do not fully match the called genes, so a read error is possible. CDR3 region: CASSLDPENSYNEQFF. In DNA form, the CDR3 reads TGCGCCAGCAGCTTAGATCCAGAGAACTCCTACAATGAGCAGTTCTTC. This sequence joins TRBV11-2 and TRBJ2-1; D is unclear. Germline V gene sequence: CDR1 SGHAT, CDR2 FQNNGV. The CDR3 extends over 16 amino acids.

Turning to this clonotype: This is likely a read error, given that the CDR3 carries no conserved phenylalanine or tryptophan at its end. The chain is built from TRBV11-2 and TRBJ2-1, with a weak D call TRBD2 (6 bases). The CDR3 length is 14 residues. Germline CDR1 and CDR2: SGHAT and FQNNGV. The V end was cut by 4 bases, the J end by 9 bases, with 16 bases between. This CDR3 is CASSSTGLVVEQFL. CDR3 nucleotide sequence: TGTGCCAGCAGCTCCACGGGACTGGTCGTTGAGCAGTTCCTC.